This TCR beta chain was identified during a study of blood T cell repertoires in COVID-19. Study-level background: Samples came from the United States, Italy and Spain, spanning acute and convalescent COVID-19.

The V and J ends lost 3 bases and 2 bases respectively, with 8 bases between them. Germline V gives CDR1 WSHSY, CDR2 SAAADI. CDR3 length: 13 amino acids. The assay was immunoSEQ multiplex PCR, and TCRdb's table has in-frame clones only and misses some. The repertoire has around 200,000 clones, 81% of them found once; the top ten carry around 9.2%. Researchers sorted participants into cohorts using their self-reported clinical history. Either two negative PCRs, clearance, or symptom resolution qualified Cohort 3 donors as recovered. This clone was recorded a few times. Sequencing input: PBMCs or T cells enriched from blood (not recorded which). The J gene is TRBJ2-7, the V gene TRBV10-2, with D uncertain. This TCR was recovered from a man aged 35-49 years who had recovered from COVID-19. The CDR3 DNA is TGCGCCAGCAGTGATGGTAGAGCCTACGAGCAGTACTTC. Protein: CASSDGRAYEQYF.